These 3 T cell receptor beta chains were all obtained from the same sample, sequenced in a study of blood T cell repertoires in COVID-19. This table comes from immunoSEQ multiplex PCR, and its TCRdb copy is limited to in-frame clones, with some not included. The sample contains roughly 73,000 clones, more than 75% of which appear only once. Sequencing was performed on peripheral blood. The receptors come from a human donor in a cohort sampled during active COVID-19.

The genes are TRBV2 and TRBJ2-7; 8 nucleotides align to TRBD1. This CDR3 has 14 amino acids. The junction had 8 bases not matched to a gene; V was cut back by 7 bases and J by 3 bases. In germline, CDR1 is SNHLY, CDR2 FYNNEI. CDR3 amino acids: CASNSGTGLYEQYF. CDR3 bases: TGTGCCAGCAATTCAGGGACAGGACTCTACGAGCAGTACTTC.

This sequence joins TRBV4-3 and TRBJ1-6; D is uncertain. Germline V gene data show CDR1 as LGHNA and CDR2 as YSLEER. This CDR3 contains 14 residues. Deletions cut 0 bases from V and 7 bases from J, with 7 bases between. The DNA of the CDR3 is TGCGCCAGCAGCCAAGACAGGCTCAATTCACCCCTCCACTTT. Translation: CASSQDRLNSPLHF.

The J gene is TRBJ2-1, the V gene TRBV27; a weak D match, TRBD2 (6 bases). This CDR3 contains 16 residues. In germline, CDR1 is MNHEY, CDR2 SMNVEV (reference sequence). V was pared by 2 bases and J by 13 bases, with 24 bases between. The DNA for the CDR3 is TGTGCCAGCAGTTTAGTTGTGAGTCATCGGGGGTCGGATCAGTTCTTC. Its translation: CASSLVVSHRGSDQFF.